One and the same sample provided the 5 T cell receptor beta chains below, sequenced in a study of siplizumab effects on memory and regulatory T cells. TCRdb's copy holds only in-frame clones and misses some; the assay was immunoSEQ multiplex PCR. The table includes 70,000 to 100,000 clones, approximately 93% detected once. The specimen was CD8+ T cells sorted from blood. These receptors were collected from a human donor in good health.

The chain combines TRBV9 with TRBJ2-3; 10 bases are a match to TRBD2. The CDR3 is 18 residues long. Germline V gene data show CDR1 as SGDLS and CDR2 as YYNGEE. J gave up 6 bases and V 3 bases, and 16 bases lay outside the gene matches. The DNA for the CDR3 is TGTGCCAGCAGCGGCCCCTTCGAGGGACTAGCGCGCCCGGATACGCAGTATTTT. Its protein product is CASSGPFEGLARPDTQYF.

The V call is TRBV11-2, the J call TRBJ1-2; D is unresolved. Trimming left V 1 base short and J 6 bases short, with 12 bases between. This CDR3 contains 14 residues. Germline values: CDR1 SGHAT, CDR2 FQNNGV. CDR3 in amino acids: CASSLVALGHGYTF. CDR3 sequence (DNA): TGTGCCAGCAGCTTAGTGGCGTTAGGTCATGGCTACACCTTC.

The J gene is TRBJ2-2, the V gene TRBV6-4, with 7 nucleotides matching TRBD2. V was pared by 0 bases and J by 3 bases, with 7 bases of the junction left unmatched. The CDR3 length is 17 residues. The germline V gene has CDR1 MRHNA and CDR2 SNTAGT. CDR3 bases: TGTGCCAGCAGTGACTCGACTGCGGGAGCACACACCGGGGAGCTGTTTTTT. It yields the protein CASSDSTAGAHTGELFF.

The chain joins TRBV13 to TRBJ2-5; D call uncertain. V lost 1 base and J lost 7, with 7 bases in between. The V gene's germline CDR1 is PRHDT and CDR2 FYEKMQ (reference sequence). The CDR3 sequence is 12 residues long. The CDR3 DNA is TGTGCCAGCAGCTTAGAAGTGGGGACCCAGTACTTC. Encoded protein: CASSLEVGTQYF.

This chain connects TRBV11-2 to TRBJ2-7; 9 bases are a match to TRBD1. This CDR3 contains 18 residues. V shed 3 bases and J 6 bases; nucleotides not matched to a gene: 18. The germline V gene has CDR1 SGHAT and CDR2 FQNNGV. The DNA of the CDR3 is TGTGCCAGCAGCTTTTCGTTTAGTCGGGACAGGGTAATTCGCGAGCAGTACTTC. It codes for CASSFSFSRDRVIREQYF. Drawing the rest from reference TRBV11-2 and TRBJ2-7, the complete variable domain is EAGVAQSPRYKIIEKRQSVAFWCNPISGHATLYWYQQILGQGPKLLIQFQNNGVVDDSQLPKDRFSAERLKGVDSTLKIQPAKLEDSAVYLCASSFSFSRDRVIREQYFGPGTRLTVT.